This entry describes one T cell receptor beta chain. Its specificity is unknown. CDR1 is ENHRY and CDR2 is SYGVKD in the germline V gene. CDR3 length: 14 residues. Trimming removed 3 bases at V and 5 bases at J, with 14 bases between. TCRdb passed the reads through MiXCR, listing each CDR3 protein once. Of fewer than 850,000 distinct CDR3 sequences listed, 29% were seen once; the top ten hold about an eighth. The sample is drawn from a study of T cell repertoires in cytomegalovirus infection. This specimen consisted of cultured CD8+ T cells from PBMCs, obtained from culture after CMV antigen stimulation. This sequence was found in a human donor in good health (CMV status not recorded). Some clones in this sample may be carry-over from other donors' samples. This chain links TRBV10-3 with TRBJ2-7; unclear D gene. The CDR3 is CAISDKKGNHEQYF. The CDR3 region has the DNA TGTGCCATCAGTGATAAAAAAGGGAACCACGAGCAGTACTTC.